This T cell receptor beta chain was sequenced for a study of cytomegalovirus exposure and HLA in healthy donors. The V gene's germline CDR1 is SGDLS and CDR2 YYNGEE. The length of the CDR3 is 15 residues. V lost 3 bases to trimming and J lost 5 bases; unmatched junction nucleotides: 8. The PCR made use of 60 Vbeta and 13 Jbeta primers. Measured with immunoSEQ multiplex PCR; TCRdb has only the in-frame clones, and not every one. In the table there are 83,000 or so clones, roughly 79% of which are singletons. This chain uses TRBV9 with TRBJ1-1, with 9 positions matching TRBD1. The sequencing sample was made of PBMCs. This clonotype originated in a woman younger than 45 in good health and CMV-seronegative. CDR3 sequence reads: CASSGQQGARTEAFF. The CDR3 DNA reads as TGTGCCAGCAGCGGCCAACAGGGGGCGAGGACTGAAGCTTTCTTT.